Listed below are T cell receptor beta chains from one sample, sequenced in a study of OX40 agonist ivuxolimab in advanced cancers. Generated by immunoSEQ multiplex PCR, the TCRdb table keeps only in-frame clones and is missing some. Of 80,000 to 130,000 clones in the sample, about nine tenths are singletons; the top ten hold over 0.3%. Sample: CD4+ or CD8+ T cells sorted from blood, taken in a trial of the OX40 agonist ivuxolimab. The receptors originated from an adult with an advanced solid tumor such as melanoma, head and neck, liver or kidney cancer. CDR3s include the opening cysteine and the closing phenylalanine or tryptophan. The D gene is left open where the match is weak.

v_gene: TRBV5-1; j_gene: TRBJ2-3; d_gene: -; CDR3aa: CASSYGELLTDTQYF; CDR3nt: TGCGCCAGCAGCTATGGCGAGCTTCTAACGGATACGCAGTATTTT
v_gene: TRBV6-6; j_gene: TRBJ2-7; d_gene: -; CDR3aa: CASRDRAYEQYF; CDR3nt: TGTGCCAGCAGGGACAGAGCCTACGAGCAGTACTTC
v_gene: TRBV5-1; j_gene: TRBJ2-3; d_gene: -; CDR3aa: CASSLEGTGLTTQYF; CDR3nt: TGCGCCAGCAGCTTGGAAGGGACTGGCCTCACAACGCAGTATTTT
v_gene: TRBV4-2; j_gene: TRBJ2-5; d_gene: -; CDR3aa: CASSQAIGEGGAQYF; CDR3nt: TGTGCCAGCAGCCAAGCTATAGGGGAAGGGGGGGCCCAGTACTTC
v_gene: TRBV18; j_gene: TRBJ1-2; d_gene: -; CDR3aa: CASSPERRTNYGYTF; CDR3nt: TGTGCCAGCTCACCTGAAAGGCGAACTAACTATGGCTACACCTTC
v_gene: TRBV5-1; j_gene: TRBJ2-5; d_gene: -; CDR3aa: CASSLQPSTETQYF; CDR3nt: TGCGCCAGCAGCTTACAGCCTAGCACCGAGACCCAGTACTTC
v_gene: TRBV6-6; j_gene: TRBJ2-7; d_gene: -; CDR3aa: CASTPVGSYEQYF; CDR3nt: TGTGCCAGCACCCCGGTGGGGTCCTACGAGCAGTACTTC
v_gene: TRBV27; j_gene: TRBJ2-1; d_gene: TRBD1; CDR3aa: CASQGVNEQFF; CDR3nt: TGTGCCAGCCAGGGGGTTAATGAGCAGTTCTTC
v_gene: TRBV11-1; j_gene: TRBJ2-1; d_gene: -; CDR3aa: CASSFGRSASYNEQFF; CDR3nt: TGTGCCAGCAGCTTCGGCCGAAGCGCTTCCTACAATGAGCAGTTCTTC
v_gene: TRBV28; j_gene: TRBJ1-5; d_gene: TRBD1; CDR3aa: CASSEQGREKPQHF; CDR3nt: TGTGCCAGCAGTGAACAGGGGAGGGAGAAGCCCCAGCATTTT
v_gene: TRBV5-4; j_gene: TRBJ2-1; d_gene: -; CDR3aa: CASFLRTQLNNEQFF; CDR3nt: TGTGCCAGCTTTCTTCGGACACAGCTCAACAATGAGCAGTTCTTC
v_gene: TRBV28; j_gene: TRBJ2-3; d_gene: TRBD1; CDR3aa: CASSLEGASTDTQYF; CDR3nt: TGTGCCAGCAGTTTAGAGGGGGCGAGCACAGATACGCAGTATTTT
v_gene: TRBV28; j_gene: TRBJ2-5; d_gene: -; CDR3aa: CASSPGTQETQYF; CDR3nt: TGTGCCAGCAGCCCTGGGACCCAAGAGACCCAGTACTTC
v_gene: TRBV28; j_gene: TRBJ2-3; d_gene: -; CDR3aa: CASSTQVDTQYF; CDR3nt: TGTGCCAGCAGCACCCAGGTCGATACGCAGTATTTT
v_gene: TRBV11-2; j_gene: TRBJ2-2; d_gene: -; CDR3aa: CASSGGQSSRLTGELFF; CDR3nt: TGTGCCAGCAGCGGTGGGCAGTCGTCCCGCCTCACCGGGGAGCTGTTTTTT
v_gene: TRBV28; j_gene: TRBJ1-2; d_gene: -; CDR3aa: CASSSFGAGNYGYTF; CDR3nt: TGTGCCAGCAGTTCGTTCGGGGCAGGGAACTATGGCTACACCTTC
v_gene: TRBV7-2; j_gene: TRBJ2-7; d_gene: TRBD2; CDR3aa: CASSFGLAGGLSEQYF; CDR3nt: TGTGCCAGCAGCTTCGGACTAGCGGGAGGGCTCTCGGAGCAGTACTTC
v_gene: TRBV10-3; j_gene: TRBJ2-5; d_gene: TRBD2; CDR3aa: CAISELGLAEETQYF; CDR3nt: TGTGCCATCAGTGAGCTTGGACTAGCGGAAGAGACCCAGTACTTC
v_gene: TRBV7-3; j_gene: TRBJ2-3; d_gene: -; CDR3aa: CASSPPGRDTQYF; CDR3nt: TGTGCCAGCAGCCCCCCAGGCCGGGATACGCAGTATTTT
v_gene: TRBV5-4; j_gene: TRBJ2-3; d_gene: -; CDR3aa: CASSFMQVGTDTQYF; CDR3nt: TGTGCCAGCAGCTTTATGCAGGTCGGCACAGATACGCAGTATTTT
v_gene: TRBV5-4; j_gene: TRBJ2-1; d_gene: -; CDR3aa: CASSLIGIFYNEQFF; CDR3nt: TGTGCCAGCAGCTTGATAGGGATCTTCTACAATGAGCAGTTCTTC
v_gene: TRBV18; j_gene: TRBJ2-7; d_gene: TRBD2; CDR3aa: CASSKETAMASGYEQYF; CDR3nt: TGTGCCAGCTCAAAGGAGACAGCCATGGCTAGCGGATACGAGCAGTACTTC
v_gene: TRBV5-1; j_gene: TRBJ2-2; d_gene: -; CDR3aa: CASSLGAPGGELFF; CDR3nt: TGCGCCAGCAGCTTGGGGGCCCCCGGCGGGGAGCTGTTTTTT
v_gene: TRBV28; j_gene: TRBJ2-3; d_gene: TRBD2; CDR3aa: CASRIRRGREIRDTQYF; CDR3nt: TGTGCCAGCAGAATCCGGAGAGGGCGGGAGATTAGAGATACGCAGTATTTT
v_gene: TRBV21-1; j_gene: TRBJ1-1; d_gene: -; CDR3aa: CASRRDKGIRIEAFF; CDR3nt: TGTGCCAGCAGGCGGGACAAGGGGATTCGAATTGAAGCTTTCTTT
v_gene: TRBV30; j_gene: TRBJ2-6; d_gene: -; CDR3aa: CAWSRDSGANVLTF; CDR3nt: TGTGCCTGGAGCAGGGACTCTGGGGCCAACGTCCTGACTTTC
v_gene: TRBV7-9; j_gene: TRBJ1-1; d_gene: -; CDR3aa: CASSPLADTEAFF; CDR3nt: TGTGCCAGCAGCCCCTTGGCGGACACTGAAGCTTTCTTT
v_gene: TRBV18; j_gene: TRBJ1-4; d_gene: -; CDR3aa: CASSPGGGNEKLFF; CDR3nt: TGTGCCAGCTCACCGGGAGGCGGTAATGAAAAACTGTTTTTT
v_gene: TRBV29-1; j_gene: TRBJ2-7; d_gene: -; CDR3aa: CSVEDRSKGYEQYF; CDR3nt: TGCAGCGTTGAAGATCGAAGTAAGGGCTACGAGCAGTACTTC
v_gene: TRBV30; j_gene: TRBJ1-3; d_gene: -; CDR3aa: CAWSVAGGNTIYF; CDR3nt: TGTGCCTGGAGTGTCGCCGGGGGAAACACCATATATTTT
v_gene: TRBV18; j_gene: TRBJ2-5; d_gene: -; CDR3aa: CASSPPTETQYF; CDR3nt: TGTGCCAGCTCACCTCCAACAGAGACCCAGTACTTC